A single sample is the source of the 31 T cell receptor beta chains below, sequenced in a study of blood T cell repertoires in COVID-19. Only in-frame clones appear in the TCRdb table, and some are missing; sequencing was by immunoSEQ multiplex PCR. The data contain more than 140,000 clones, approximately 80% of them singletons. Sequencing was carried out using peripheral blood. Source of these receptors: a human donor in a cohort sampled during active COVID-19.

This chain uses TRBV30 with TRBJ1-1; weak D call: TRBD1 (5 bases). The ends were cut back, 0 bases at V and 4 bases at J, with 15 bases in the middle. This CDR3 has 15 amino acids. CDR1 is GTSNPN, CDR2 SVGIG, per germline (reference sequence). CDR3 sequence (DNA): TGTGCCTGGAGTGTACCCGGGACGGAGGGCACTGAAGCTTTCTTT. Its protein product is CAWSVPGTEGTEAFF.

The chain joins TRBV6-1 to TRBJ2-7; a weak D match, TRBD1 (6 bases). With 2 bases removed from V and 3 bases from J, the gap between germline ends came to 14 bases. The germline CDR1 and CDR2 sequences are MNHNS and SASEGT. The CDR3 spans 15 residues. The CDR3 region has the DNA TGTGCCAGCAGTGAAATGCGGACAGTGGTCTACGAGCAGTACTTC. It specifies CASSEMRTVVYEQYF.

The genes are TRBV27 and TRBJ2-7; 12 positions agree with TRBD2. The V gene end was trimmed by 6 bases and the J gene end by 2 bases; junction bases not matched to a gene: 5. From germline, CDR1 is MNHEY and CDR2 SMNVEV (reference sequence). This CDR3 is 15 amino acids long. CDR3 sequence reads: CASRELAGGAYEQYF. The CDR3 DNA reads TGTGCCAGCAGGGAACTAGCGGGAGGTGCCTACGAGCAGTACTTC.

This clone has just a few counts. The chain is built from TRBV28 and TRBJ2-7, with D possibly being TRBD2 (6 bases). The CDR3 is 13 residues long. Germline CDR1 reads MDHEN; CDR2 reads SYDVKM. The CDR3 DNA sequence: TGTGCGACGGCGAGGGGCGCGGGGTACGAGCAGTACTTC. This codes for CATARGAGYEQYF.

The rearrangement joins TRBV28 to TRBJ2-7; a possible D gene is TRBD1 (6 bases). This CDR3 region has 14 residues. Germline values: CDR1 MDHEN, CDR2 SYDVKM. The V gene lost 7 bases and the J gene lost 2 bases, with 15 bases spanning the gap. The CDR3 spells CASTADRSTYEQYF. As DNA, the CDR3 is TGTGCCAGCACGGCCGACAGGTCCACCTACGAGCAGTACTTC.

The V call is TRBV24-1, the J call TRBJ2-5, with D perhaps TRBD1 (7 bases). The V and J ends lost 9 bases and 9 bases respectively, with 19 bases between them. The length of the CDR3 is 13 residues. Germline CDR1 reads KGHDR; CDR2 reads SFDVKD. In nucleotides, the CDR3 is TGTGCCACCGCCGGGGCAGCCAGGGGGGCCCAGTACTTC. Translation gives CATAGAARGAQYF.

The rearrangement joins TRBV2 to TRBJ2-4; 7 bases line up with TRBD1. CDR1 is SNHLY, CDR2 FYNNEI, per germline. With 5 bases clipped from V and 0 bases from J, the junction kept 10 bases outside the gene matches. The CDR3 spans 17 residues. The CDR3 sequence: CASSYHPGGLAKNIQYF. The CDR3 region has the DNA TGTGCCAGCAGTTACCACCCAGGGGGATTAGCCAAAAACATTCAGTACTTC.

This rearrangement joins TRBV30 to TRBJ2-3; 10 bases align to TRBD2. This CDR3 has 17 residues. J gave up 0 bases and V 2 bases, and 8 bases lay outside the gene matches. CDR1 is GTSNPN and CDR2 is SVGIG in the germline V gene (reference sequence). CDR3 amino acids: CAWSSSGGGVSTDTQYF. The CDR3 region has the DNA TGTGCCTGGAGTTCTAGCGGGGGTGGGGTTAGCACAGATACGCAGTATTTT.

The rearrangement uses TRBV19 and TRBJ2-1; 7 bases map to TRBD2. The germline gives CDR1 LNHDA, CDR2 SQIVND (reference sequence). This CDR3 has 16 residues. Unmatched junction bases numbered 10, after V lost 0 bases and J lost 8 bases. The DNA of the CDR3 is TGTGCCAGTAGTATAGATCCCTTCGGGAGGAACGATGAGCAGTTCTTC. It translates to CASSIDPFGRNDEQFF.

This clone was detected a few times. The gene calls are TRBV5-1 and TRBJ2-7; 8 bases line up with TRBD2. The germline V gene encodes CDR1 SGHRS and CDR2 YFSETQ. V lost 0 bases, J lost 0 bases, and 2 bases stayed unmatched. The CDR3 totals 15 residues. The CDR3, as DNA: TGCGCCAGCAGCTTGGCAAGCGGGAGCTCCTACGAGCAGTACTTC. This codes for CASSLASGSSYEQYF.

The chain employs TRBV5-6 and TRBJ1-2, with 7 bases identical to TRBD1. There are 15 residues in the CDR3. Germline values: CDR1 SGHDT, CDR2 YYEEEE. V shed 2 bases and J 4 bases; nucleotides not matched to a gene: 8. CDR3 region: CASSFGGQPFYGYTF. The CDR3 region has the DNA TGTGCCAGCAGCTTTGGGGGACAGCCGTTCTATGGCTACACCTTC. The entire variable domain, with the rest obtained from reference TRBV5-6 and TRBJ1-2, is as follows: DAGVTQSPTHLIKTRGQQVTLRCSPKSGHDTVSWYQQALGQGPQFIFQYYEEEERQRGNFPDRFSGHQFPNYSSELNVNALLLGDSALYLCASSFGGQPFYGYTFGSGTRLTVV.

Worth noting for this clone: The germline gene is not matched at one end of the junction; a read error may be the cause. This chain joins TRBV7-7 and TRBJ1-1; D perhaps matches TRBD1 (6 bases). The CDR3 totals 13 residues. CDR1 is SSHAT and CDR2 is FNYEAQ in the germline V gene (reference sequence). The CDR3 coding sequence is TGTGCTAGCAGCTTAGGGGCAGGGGATGAAGCTTTCTTT. Amino acids: CASSLGAGDEAFF.

This clone was observed a single time. The chain is built from TRBV21-1 and TRBJ1-5; the listed D gene, TRBD1, was not tested against the DNA. TRBV21-1 has pseudogene status. The CDR3 sequence is 15 residues long. The CDR3 reads CASSYDRGEDQPQHF. CDR3 nucleotide sequence: TGTGCCAGCAGCTACGACAGGGGGGAAGATCAGCCCCAGCATTTT.

This sequence joins TRBV7-3 and TRBJ2-6; 12 bases line up with TRBD2. Germline V gene data show CDR1 as SGHTA and CDR2 as FQGTGA. With V trimmed by 2 bases and J by 2 bases, 1 base remained unmatched. CDR3 length: 17 residues. The CDR3 DNA is TGTGCCAGCAGCTTAGCTAGCGGGAGGGCTGGGGCCAACGTCCTGACTTTC. Its protein product is CASSLASGRAGANVLTF.

The chain couples TRBV3-1 (or the pseudogene TRBV3-2) to TRBJ2-1; 14 nucleotides match TRBD2. With V trimmed by 0 bases and J by 9 bases, 1 base remained unmatched. CDR1 LGHDT and CDR2 YNNKEL come from the germline V gene (reference sequence). This CDR3 comprises 15 residues. The CDR3 nucleotides read TGTGCCAGCAGCCAAGATGGACTAGCGGGAGGTGAGCAGTTCTTC. This translates into CASSQDGLAGGEQFF.

The J gene is TRBJ2-2, the V gene TRBV4-2; D possibly corresponds to TRBD1 (6 bases). Per the germline V gene, CDR1 is LGHNA and CDR2 is YNFKEQ. V was trimmed by 4 bases and J by 7 bases, leaving 16 bases between them. This CDR3 spans 15 amino acids. The CDR3 region is CASSLVQGSDGELFF. DNA of the CDR3: TGTGCCAGCAGCCTGGTCCAGGGGAGCGACGGGGAGCTGTTTTTT.

This clone has a handful of counts. CDR3 sequence: CASSKTGDTEAFF. CDR3 nucleotides: TGTGCCAGTAGTAAGACAGGGGACACTGAAGCTTTCTTT. The chain employs TRBV19 and TRBJ1-1; 8 bases agree with TRBD1. Losses at the gene ends were 4 bases for V and 3 bases for J; bases not matched to a gene: 1. CDR1 and CDR2 from the germline V gene are LNHDA and SQIVND (reference sequence). The CDR3 consists of 13 residues.

The chain is built from TRBV15 and TRBJ2-2; TRBD2 matches 14 bases. There are 16 residues in the CDR3. The germline gives CDR1 LNHNV, CDR2 YYDKDF (reference sequence). The V and J ends lost 3 bases and 7 bases, in that order; junction bases with no gene match: 4. The CDR3 spells CATSRGTSGSFGELFF. The CDR3 region has the DNA TGTGCCACCAGCAGGGGGACTAGCGGGAGTTTCGGGGAGCTGTTTTTT. Looking up the rest from reference TRBV15 and TRBJ2-2 gives the full variable domain: DAMVIQNPRYQVTQFGKPVTLSCSQTLNHNVMYWYQQKSSQAPKLLFHYYDKDFNNEADTPDNFQSRRPNTSFCFLDIRSPGLGDTAMYLCATSRGTSGSFGELFFGEGSRLTVL.

The genes are TRBV11-2 and TRBJ1-3; 9 bases match TRBD1. Germline values: CDR1 SGHAT, CDR2 FQNNGV. V gave up 4 bases and J gave up 8 bases; unmatched junction bases: 6. This CDR3 is 14 amino acids long. Here the CDR3 reads CASSYGQGMDTIYF. CDR3 nucleotides: TGTGCCAGCAGCTACGGACAGGGGATGGACACCATATATTTT.

This clone is a singleton in its sample. The rearrangement joins TRBV11-2 to TRBJ2-5; 9 positions agree with TRBD1. Germline CDR1 is SGHAT and CDR2 is FQNNGV. The ends lost 3 bases at V and 4 bases at J; junction bases unmatched: 3. The CDR3 consists of 14 residues. For the CDR3, the DNA is TGTGCCAGCAGCTTCCTGACAGGGGGAGAGACCCAGTACTTC. This codes for CASSFLTGGETQYF.

Only a few counts were recorded for this clone. V and J are TRBV11-3 and TRBJ2-4, with D maybe TRBD2 (6 bases). Germline CDR1 reads SGHNT; CDR2 reads YENEEA. Deletions cut 0 bases from V and 2 bases from J, with 14 bases between. CDR3 length: 17 amino acids. The CDR3 DNA reads as TGTGCCAGCAGCTTAGAGGGACTCCCCTGGTCCAAAAACATTCAGTACTTC. The encoded protein is CASSLEGLPWSKNIQYF.

The chain employs TRBV28 and TRBJ1-2, with D uncertain. There are 11 residues in the CDR3. Germline loops: CDR1 MDHEN, CDR2 SYDVKM. Deletions cut 4 bases from V and 5 bases from J, with 5 bases between. The CDR3 here is CASSSGYGYTF. Written as DNA, the CDR3 is TGTGCCAGCAGTTCAGGTTATGGCTACACCTTC.

The table lists this clone with a few counts. The V and J genes are TRBV7-2 and TRBJ1-1, with D perhaps matching TRBD1 (5 bases). CDR3 length equals 14 residues. Germline V gene sequence: CDR1 SGHTA, CDR2 FQGNSA. Trimming shortened V by 5 bases and J by 1 base, and 11 bases separated the two germline ends. CDR3 nucleotide sequence: TGTGCCAGCAGCCCGGGACTCCCGAACACTGAAGCTTTCTTT. This gives the protein CASSPGLPNTEAFF.

The chain is built from TRBV18 and TRBJ1-5, with D possibly TRBD1 on 6 matching bases. Per the germline V gene, CDR1 is KGHSH and CDR2 is LQKENI. Trimming shortened V by 6 bases and J by 3 bases, and 9 bases separated the two germline ends. This CDR3 contains 13 residues. The chain's CDR3 is CASSRQDNQPQHF. The DNA of the CDR3 is TGTGCCAGCTCCCGACAGGACAATCAGCCCCAGCATTTT. Filled out from reference TRBV18 and TRBJ1-5, the complete variable domain reads NAGVMQNPRHLVRRRGQEARLRCSPMKGHSHVYWYRQLPEEGLKFMVYLQKENIIDESGMPKERFSAEFPKEGPSILRIQQVVRGDSAAYFCASSRQDNQPQHFGDGTRLSIL.

This clone was counted a few times. J is TRBJ1-2 and V is TRBV28; TRBD1 might be the D (5 bases). V lost 7 bases, J lost 8 bases, and 20 bases lay in between. This CDR3 has 14 residues. Germline V gene data show CDR1 as MDHEN and CDR2 as SYDVKM. The CDR3 DNA follows: TGTGCCAGCACTACGAGATCGGGGGGAAGGGGCTACACCTTC. This codes for CASTTRSGGRGYTF.

This sequence joins TRBV6-5 and TRBJ1-1, with a tentative D call TRBD1 (6 bases). Looked up from germline, CDR1 is MNHEY and CDR2 is SVGAGI. V lost 2 bases to trimming and J lost 0 bases, with 13 bases between them. This CDR3 comprises 16 residues. The CDR3 nucleotides are TGTGCCAGCAGTTACGGGGGGGGCTGGATGAACACTGAAGCTTTCTTT. It translates to CASSYGGGWMNTEAFF.

The V gene is TRBV19, the J gene TRBJ1-5; 7 nucleotides agree with TRBD1. CDR1 LNHDA and CDR2 SQIVND come from the germline V gene (reference sequence). After removal of 6 bases from V and 0 bases from J, the junction contained 5 bases not matched to a gene. The CDR3 is 15 residues long. CDR3 nucleotide sequence: TGTGCCAGTAGCCAGGGGACAGTTAGCAATCAGCCCCAGCATTTT. Translated, it gives CASSQGTVSNQPQHF.

The gene calls are TRBV19 and TRBJ1-3; 8 bases fit TRBD1. Trimming took 3 bases from V and 4 from J; bases not matched to a gene: 8. This CDR3 is 16 amino acids long. CDR1 and CDR2 (germline): LNHDA, SQIVND (reference sequence). The CDR3 region is CASSMGQASSGNTIYF. Written as DNA, the CDR3 is TGTGCCAGTAGTATGGGACAGGCCTCCTCCGGAAACACCATATATTTT. The variable domain in full, completed from reference TRBV19 and TRBJ1-3, reads DGGITQSPKYLFRKEGQNVTLSCEQNLNHDAMYWYRQDPGQGLRLIYYSQIVNDFQKGDIAEGYSVSREKKESFPLTVTSAQKNPTAFYLCASSMGQASSGNTIYFGEGSWLTVV.

The chain recombines TRBV7-9 with TRBJ2-7; 10 nucleotides line up with TRBD2. The germline V gene encodes CDR1 SEHNR and CDR2 FQNEAQ (reference sequence). CDR3 length: 16 amino acids. The J segment lost 1 base and the V segment lost 1 base, leaving 4 bases of the junction unmatched. The chain's CDR3 is CASSLDLGLASYEQYF. CDR3 DNA sequence: TGTGCCAGCAGCTTAGACCTGGGACTAGCGTCCTACGAGCAGTACTTC.

The chain has TRBV12-3 or TRBV12-4 and TRBJ1-1; 7 bases agree with TRBD1. This CDR3 contains 12 residues. V lost 2 bases and J lost 6; bases outside the gene matches: 0. The CDR3 coding sequence is TGTGCCAGCAGTTTACAGGGGGCTGAAGCTTTCTTT. It encodes CASSLQGAEAFF.

The V and J genes are TRBV4-3 and TRBJ2-5, with 8 bases matching TRBD2. V dropped 0 bases and J dropped 5; count of bases not matched to a gene: 8. CDR3 length: 16 amino acids. Germline V gene lookup returns CDR1 LGHNA and CDR2 YSLEER. In DNA form, the CDR3 reads TGCGCCAGCAGCCAAGATAGGACGGGAGGGCGGGAGACCCAGTACTTC. Translation gives CASSQDRTGGRETQYF.